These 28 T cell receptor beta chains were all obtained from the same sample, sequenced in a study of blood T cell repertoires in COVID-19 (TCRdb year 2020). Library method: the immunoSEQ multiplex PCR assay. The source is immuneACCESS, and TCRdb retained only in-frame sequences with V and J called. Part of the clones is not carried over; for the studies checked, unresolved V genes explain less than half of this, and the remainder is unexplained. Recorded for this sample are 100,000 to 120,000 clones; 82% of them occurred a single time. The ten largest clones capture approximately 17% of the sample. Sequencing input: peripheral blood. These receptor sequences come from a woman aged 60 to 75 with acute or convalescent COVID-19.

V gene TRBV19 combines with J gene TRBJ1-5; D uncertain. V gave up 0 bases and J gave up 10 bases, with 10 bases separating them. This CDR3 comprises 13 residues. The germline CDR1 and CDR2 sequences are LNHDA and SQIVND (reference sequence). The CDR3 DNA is TGTGCCAGTAGTATAGAGCTAGCCGATCCCCAGCATTTT. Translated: CASSIELADPQHF. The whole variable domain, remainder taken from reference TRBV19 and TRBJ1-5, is DGGITQSPKYLFRKEGQNVTLSCEQNLNHDAMYWYRQDPGQGLRLIYYSQIVNDFQKGDIAEGYSVSREKKESFPLTVTSAQKNPTAFYLCASSIELADPQHFGDGTRLSIL.

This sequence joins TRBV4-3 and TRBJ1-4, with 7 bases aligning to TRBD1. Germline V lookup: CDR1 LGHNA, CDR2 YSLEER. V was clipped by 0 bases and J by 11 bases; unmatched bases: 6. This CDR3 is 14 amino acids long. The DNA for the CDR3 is TGCGCCAGCAGCCAAGATCAGGGGGTCGGGAAACTGTTTTTT. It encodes CASSQDQGVGKLFF.

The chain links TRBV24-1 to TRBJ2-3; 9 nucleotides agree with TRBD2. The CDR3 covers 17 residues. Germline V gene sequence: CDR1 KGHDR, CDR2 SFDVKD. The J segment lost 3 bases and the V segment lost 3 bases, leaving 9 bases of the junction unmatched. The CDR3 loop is CATSDPFLAGQTDTQYF. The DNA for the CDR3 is TGTGCCACCAGTGATCCCTTTCTAGCGGGGCAAACAGATACGCAGTATTTT.

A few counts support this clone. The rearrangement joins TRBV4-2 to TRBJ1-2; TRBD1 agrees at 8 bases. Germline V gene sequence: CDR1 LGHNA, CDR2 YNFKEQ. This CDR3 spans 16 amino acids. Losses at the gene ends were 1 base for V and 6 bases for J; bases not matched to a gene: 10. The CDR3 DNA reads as TGTGCCAGCAGCCAAGGGTCAGGGGGCGCTTACAATGGCTACACCTTC. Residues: CASSQGSGGAYNGYTF.

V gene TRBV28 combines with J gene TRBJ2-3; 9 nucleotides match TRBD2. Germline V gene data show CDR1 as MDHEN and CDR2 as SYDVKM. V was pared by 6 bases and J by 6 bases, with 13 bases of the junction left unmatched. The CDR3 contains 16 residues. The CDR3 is CASRPEGTSIWDTQYF. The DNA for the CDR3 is TGTGCCAGCAGGCCCGAAGGGACTAGCATATGGGATACGCAGTATTTT.

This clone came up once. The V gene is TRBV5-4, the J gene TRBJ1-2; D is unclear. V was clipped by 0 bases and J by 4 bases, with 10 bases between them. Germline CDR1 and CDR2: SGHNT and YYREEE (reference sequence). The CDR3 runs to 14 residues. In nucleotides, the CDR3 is TGTGCCAGCAGCTTGGTATCACCGGGCTATGGCTACACCTTC. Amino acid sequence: CASSLVSPGYGYTF.

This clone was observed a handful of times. The CDR3 nucleotides read TGTGCCAGCAGTTGGGGGCTTCCTGGCACCGGGGAGCTGTTTTTT. Translated: CASSWGLPGTGELFF. The chain combines TRBV27 with TRBJ2-2; perhaps TRBD1 as D (6 bases). This CDR3 is built from 15 residues. The germline CDR1 and CDR2 sequences are MNHEY and SMNVEV (reference sequence). Trimming removed 4 bases from V and 4 bases from J, with 13 bases in between.

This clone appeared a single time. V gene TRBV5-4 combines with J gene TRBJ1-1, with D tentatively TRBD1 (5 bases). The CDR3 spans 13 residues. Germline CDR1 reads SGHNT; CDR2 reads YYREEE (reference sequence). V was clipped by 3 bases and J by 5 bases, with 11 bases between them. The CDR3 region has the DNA TGTGCCAGCAGCTCAAATGGGGGGACTGAAGCTTTCTTT. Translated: CASSSNGGTEAFF.

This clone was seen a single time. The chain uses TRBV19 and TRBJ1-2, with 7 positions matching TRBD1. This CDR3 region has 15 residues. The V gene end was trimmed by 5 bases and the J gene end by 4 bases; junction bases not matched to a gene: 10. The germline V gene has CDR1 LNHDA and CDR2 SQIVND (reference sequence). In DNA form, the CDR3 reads TGTGCCAGTAGTGACAAGGGGGCGCGCGGCTATGGCTACACCTTC. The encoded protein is CASSDKGARGYGYTF.

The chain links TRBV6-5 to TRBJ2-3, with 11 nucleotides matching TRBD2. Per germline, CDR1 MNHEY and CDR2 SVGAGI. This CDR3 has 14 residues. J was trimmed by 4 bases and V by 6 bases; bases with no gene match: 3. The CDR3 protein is CASSWGLAADTQYF. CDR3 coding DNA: TGTGCCAGCAGCTGGGGACTAGCGGCAGATACGCAGTATTTT.

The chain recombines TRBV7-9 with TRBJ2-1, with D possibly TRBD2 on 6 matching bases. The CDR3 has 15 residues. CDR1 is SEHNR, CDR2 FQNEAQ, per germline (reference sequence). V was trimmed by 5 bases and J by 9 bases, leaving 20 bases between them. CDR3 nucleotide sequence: TGTGCCAGCAGCCCAGTGGGCAGGGCCGGGGGTGAGCAGTTCTTC. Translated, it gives CASSPVGRAGGEQFF.

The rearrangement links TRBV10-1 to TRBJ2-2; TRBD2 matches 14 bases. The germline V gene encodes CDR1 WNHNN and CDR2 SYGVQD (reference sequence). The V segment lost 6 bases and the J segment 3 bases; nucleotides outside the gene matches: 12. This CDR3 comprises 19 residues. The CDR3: CASRRLAGGQGHDTGELFF. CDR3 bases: TGCGCCAGCAGAAGACTAGCGGGGGGGCAGGGCCATGACACCGGGGAGCTGTTTTTT.

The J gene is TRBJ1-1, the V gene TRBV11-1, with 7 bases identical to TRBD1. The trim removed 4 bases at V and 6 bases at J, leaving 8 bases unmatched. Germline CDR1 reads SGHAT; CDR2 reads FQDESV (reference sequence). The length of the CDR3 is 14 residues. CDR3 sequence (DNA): TGTGCCAGCAGCTCTTATCAGACAGGGCCTGAAGCTTTCTTT. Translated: CASSSYQTGPEAFF.

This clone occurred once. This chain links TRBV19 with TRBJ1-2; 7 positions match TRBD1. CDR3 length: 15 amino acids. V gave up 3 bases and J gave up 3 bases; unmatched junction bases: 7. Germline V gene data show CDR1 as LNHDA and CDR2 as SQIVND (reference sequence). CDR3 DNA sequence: TGTGCCAGTAGTATGTGGCAGGGGGTAGACTATGGCTACACCTTC. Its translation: CASSMWQGVDYGYTF. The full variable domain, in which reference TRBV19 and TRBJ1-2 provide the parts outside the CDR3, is DGGITQSPKYLFRKEGQNVTLSCEQNLNHDAMYWYRQDPGQGLRLIYYSQIVNDFQKGDIAEGYSVSREKKESFPLTVTSAQKNPTAFYLCASSMWQGVDYGYTFGSGTRLTVV.

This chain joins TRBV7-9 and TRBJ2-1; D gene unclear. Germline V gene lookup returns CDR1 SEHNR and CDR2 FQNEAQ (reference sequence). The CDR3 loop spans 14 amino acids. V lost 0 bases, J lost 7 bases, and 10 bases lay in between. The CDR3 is CASSLAGPTNEQFF. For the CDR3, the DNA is TGTGCCAGCAGCTTAGCGGGCCCAACAAATGAGCAGTTCTTC.

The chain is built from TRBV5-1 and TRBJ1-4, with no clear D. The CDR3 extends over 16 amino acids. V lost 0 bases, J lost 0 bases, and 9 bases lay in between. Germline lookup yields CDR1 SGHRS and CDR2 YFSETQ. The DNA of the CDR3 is TGCGCCAGCAGCTTGGACAGTCCTTCAACTAATGAAAAACTGTTTTTT. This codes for CASSLDSPSTNEKLFF.

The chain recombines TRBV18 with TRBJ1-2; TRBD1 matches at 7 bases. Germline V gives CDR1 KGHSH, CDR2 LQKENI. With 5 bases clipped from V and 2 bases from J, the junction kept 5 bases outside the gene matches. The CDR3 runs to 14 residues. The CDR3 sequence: CASSLDRKNYGYTF. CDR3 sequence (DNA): TGTGCCAGCTCATTGGACAGGAAGAACTATGGCTACACCTTC.

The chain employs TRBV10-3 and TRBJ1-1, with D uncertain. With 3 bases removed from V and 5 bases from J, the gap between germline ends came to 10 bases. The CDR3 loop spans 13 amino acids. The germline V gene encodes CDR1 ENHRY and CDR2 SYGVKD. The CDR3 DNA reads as TGTGCCATCAGTGATACGGGTCGGACTGAAGCTTTCTTT. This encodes CAISDTGRTEAFF.

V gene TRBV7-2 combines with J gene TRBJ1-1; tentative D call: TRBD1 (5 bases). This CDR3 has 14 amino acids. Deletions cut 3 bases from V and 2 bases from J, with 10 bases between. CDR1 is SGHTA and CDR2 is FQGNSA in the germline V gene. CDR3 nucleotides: TGTGCCAGCAGCTTTGGACAAATTAACACTGAAGCTTTCTTT. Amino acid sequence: CASSFGQINTEAFF.

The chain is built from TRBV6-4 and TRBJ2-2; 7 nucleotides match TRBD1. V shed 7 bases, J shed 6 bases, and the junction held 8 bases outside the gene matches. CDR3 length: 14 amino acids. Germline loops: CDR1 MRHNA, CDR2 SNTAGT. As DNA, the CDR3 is TGTGCCAGCAACGAACCAGGGGGTTCCGGGGAGCTGTTTTTT. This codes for CASNEPGGSGELFF.

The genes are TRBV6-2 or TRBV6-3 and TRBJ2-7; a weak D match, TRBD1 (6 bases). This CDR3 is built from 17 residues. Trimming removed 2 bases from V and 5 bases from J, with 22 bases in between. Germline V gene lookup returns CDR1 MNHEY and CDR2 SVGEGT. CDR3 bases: TGTGCCAGCAGTTACGTTGGACAGCGAGGGTTCGTCCACGAGCAGTACTTC. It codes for CASSYVGQRGFVHEQYF.

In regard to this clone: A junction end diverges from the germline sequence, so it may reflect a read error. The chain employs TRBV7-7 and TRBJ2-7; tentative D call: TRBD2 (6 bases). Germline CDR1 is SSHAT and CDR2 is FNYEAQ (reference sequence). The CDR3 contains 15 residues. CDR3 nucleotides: TGTGCTAGCAGCTCCTTCCCGCGGGGCTCCTACGAGCAGTACTTC. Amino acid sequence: CASSSFPRGSYEQYF.

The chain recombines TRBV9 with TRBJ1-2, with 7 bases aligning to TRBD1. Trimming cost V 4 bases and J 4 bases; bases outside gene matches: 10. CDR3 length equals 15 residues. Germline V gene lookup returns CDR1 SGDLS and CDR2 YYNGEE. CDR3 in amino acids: CASSTRRDSSYGYTF. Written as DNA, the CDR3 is TGTGCCAGCAGCACCAGACGGGACAGTTCCTATGGCTACACCTTC. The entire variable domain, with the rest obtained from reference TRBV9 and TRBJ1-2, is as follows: DSGVTQTPKHLITATGQRVTLRCSPRSGDLSVYWYQQSLDQGLQFLIQYYNGEERAKGNILERFSAQQFPDLHSELNLSSLELGDSALYFCASSTRRDSSYGYTFGSGTRLTVV.

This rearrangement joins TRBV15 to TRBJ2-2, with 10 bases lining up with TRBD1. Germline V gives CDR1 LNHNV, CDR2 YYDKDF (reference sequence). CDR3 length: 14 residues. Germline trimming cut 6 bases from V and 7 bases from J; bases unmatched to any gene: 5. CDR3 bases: TGTGCCACCAGTCGGGACAGGGGAATCGGGGAGCTGTTTTTT. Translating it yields CATSRDRGIGELFF. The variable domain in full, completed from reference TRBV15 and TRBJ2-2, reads DAMVIQNPRYQVTQFGKPVTLSCSQTLNHNVMYWYQQKSSQAPKLLFHYYDKDFNNEADTPDNFQSRRPNTSFCFLDIRSPGLGDTAMYLCATSRDRGIGELFFGEGSRLTVL.

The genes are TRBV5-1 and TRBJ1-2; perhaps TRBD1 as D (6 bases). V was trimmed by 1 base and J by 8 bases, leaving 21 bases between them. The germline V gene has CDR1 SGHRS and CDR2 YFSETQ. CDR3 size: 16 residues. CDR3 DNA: TGCGCCAGCAGCTTGTTTATCCCCACAGGGTCGGTCGGCTACACCTTC. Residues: CASSLFIPTGSVGYTF. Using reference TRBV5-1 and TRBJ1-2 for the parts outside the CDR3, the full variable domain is KAGVTQTPRYLIKTRGQQVTLSCSPISGHRSVSWYQQTPGQGLQFLFEYFSETQRNKGNFPGRFSGRQFSNSRSEMNVSTLELGDSALYLCASSLFIPTGSVGYTFGSGTRLTVV.

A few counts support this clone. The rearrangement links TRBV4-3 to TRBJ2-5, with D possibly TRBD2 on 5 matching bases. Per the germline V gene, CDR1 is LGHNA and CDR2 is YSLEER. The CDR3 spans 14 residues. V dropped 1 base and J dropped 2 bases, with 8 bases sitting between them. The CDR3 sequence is CASSQGRGQETQYF. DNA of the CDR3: TGCGCCAGCAGCCAAGGTCGGGGACAAGAGACCCAGTACTTC.

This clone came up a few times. Written as DNA, the CDR3 is TGTGCCAGTAGTCCTAGGAGGGTTGATTCACCCCTCCACTTT. Translated, it gives CASSPRRVDSPLHF. V and J are TRBV19 and TRBJ1-6; D uncertain. This CDR3 is 14 amino acids long. V lost 5 bases and J lost 8, with 13 bases in between. Germline-derived CDR1 and CDR2 are LNHDA and SQIVND (reference sequence).

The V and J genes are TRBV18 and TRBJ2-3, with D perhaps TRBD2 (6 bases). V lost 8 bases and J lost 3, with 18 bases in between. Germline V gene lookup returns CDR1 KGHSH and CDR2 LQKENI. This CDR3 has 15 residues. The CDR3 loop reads CASTHLATRTDTQYF. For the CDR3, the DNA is TGTGCCAGCACTCACCTAGCGACTAGGACAGATACGCAGTATTTT.